This T cell receptor (beta chain) came from a study of blood T cell repertoires in COVID-19. The overall study: Specimens from acute and convalescent COVID-19 originated in the United States, Italy and Spain. From T cells, B-cell-depleted T cells, or PBMCs came the material, which was cDNA or gDNA.

This CDR3 contains 15 residues. Germline CDR1 reads SGHRS; CDR2 reads YFSETQ. Trimming pared 4 bases from V and 0 bases from J, leaving 12 bases between. Original processing notes: It was from reference gene primer amplification that nucleated cell counts were estimated. The method was immunoSEQ multiplex PCR; TCRdb's version includes in-frame clones alone and lacks a portion of them. The V and J calls and clone size were taken over from that table, and D and trimming were inferred from the DNA. The sample carries about 240,000 clones, roughly 83% recorded once. The sequenced material came from peripheral blood. The clonotype comes from an elderly woman with acute or convalescent COVID-19. The rearrangement uses TRBV5-1 and TRBJ2-3; TRBD1 might be the D (6 bases). DNA for the CDR3: TGCGCCAGCAGCCGGGACACAACTAGCACAGATACGCAGTATTTT. This encodes CASSRDTTSTDTQYF.